This TCR beta chain stems from a study of blood T cell repertoires in COVID-19. Only in-frame clones appear in the TCRdb table, and some are missing; sequencing was by immunoSEQ multiplex PCR. The sample yields 70,000 or so clones, over 60% seen once. There are 15 residues in the CDR3. In germline, CDR1 is ENHRY, CDR2 SYGVKD. V lost 0 bases, J lost 2 bases, and 10 bases lay in between. This clone showed up just once. The sequencing input was peripheral blood. This sequence was found in a man between 60 and 75 years old with COVID-19, enrolled during active disease. The rearrangement links TRBV10-3 to TRBJ1-2; no reliable D call. CDR3 sequence: CAISESWQKNYGYTF. The CDR3 nucleotides are TGTGCCATCAGTGAGTCTTGGCAGAAGAACTATGGCTACACCTTC.